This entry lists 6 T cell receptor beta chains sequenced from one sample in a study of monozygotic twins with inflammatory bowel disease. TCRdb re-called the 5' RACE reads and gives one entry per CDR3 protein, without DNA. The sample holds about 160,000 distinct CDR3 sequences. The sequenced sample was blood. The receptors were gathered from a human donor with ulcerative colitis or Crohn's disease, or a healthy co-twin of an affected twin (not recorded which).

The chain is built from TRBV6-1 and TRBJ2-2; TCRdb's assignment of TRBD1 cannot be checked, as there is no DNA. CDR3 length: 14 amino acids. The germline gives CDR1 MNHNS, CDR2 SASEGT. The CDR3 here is CASSIRVGTGELFF.

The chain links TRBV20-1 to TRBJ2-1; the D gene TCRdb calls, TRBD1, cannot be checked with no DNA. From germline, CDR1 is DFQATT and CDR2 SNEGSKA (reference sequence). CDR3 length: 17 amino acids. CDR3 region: CSARAGQGPPSQNEQFF.

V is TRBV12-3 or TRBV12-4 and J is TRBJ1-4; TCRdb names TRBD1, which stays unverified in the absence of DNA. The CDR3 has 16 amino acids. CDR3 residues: CASSLDGTGFREKLFF.

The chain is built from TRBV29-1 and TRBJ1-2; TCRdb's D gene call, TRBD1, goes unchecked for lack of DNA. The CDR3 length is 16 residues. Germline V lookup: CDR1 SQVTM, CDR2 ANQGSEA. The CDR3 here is CSVKRTGGPAGYGYTF. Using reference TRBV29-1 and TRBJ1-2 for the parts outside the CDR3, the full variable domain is SAVISQKPSRDICQRGTSLTIQCQVDSQVTMMFWYRQQPGQSLTLIATANQGSEATYESGFVIDKFPISRPNLTFSTLTVSNMSPEDSSIYLCSVKRTGGPAGYGYTFGSGTRLTVV.

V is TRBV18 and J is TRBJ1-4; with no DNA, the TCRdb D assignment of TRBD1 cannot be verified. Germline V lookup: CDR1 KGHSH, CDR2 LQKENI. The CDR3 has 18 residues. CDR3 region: CASSPGWGRSTTNEKLFF.

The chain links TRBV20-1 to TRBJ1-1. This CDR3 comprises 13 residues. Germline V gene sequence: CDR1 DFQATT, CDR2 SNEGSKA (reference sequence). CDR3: CSARARLTTEAFF.